These 2 T cell receptor beta chains were all obtained from the same sample, sequenced in a study of STAT5B mutations in CD4+ large granular lymphocyte leukemia. Generated by immunoSEQ multiplex PCR, the TCRdb table keeps only in-frame clones and is missing some. This sample has 20,000 to 25,000 clones, with 82% found just once. What was sequenced was CD4+ T cells from blood buffy coats. The source is a human donor in good health.

This clone was counted a few times. V is TRBV5-4 and J is TRBJ2-3; 7 nucleotides align to TRBD2. V shed 5 bases, J shed 2 bases, and the junction held 2 bases outside the gene matches. CDR1 and CDR2 from the germline V gene are SGHNT and YYREEE (reference sequence). This CDR3 contains 13 residues. CDR3 in DNA: TGTGCCAGCAGACTAGCGAACACAGATACGCAGTATTTT. This gives the protein CASRLANTDTQYF.

The V call is TRBV5-4, the J call TRBJ2-7; D unresolved. CDR3 length: 12 residues. CDR1 is SGHNT and CDR2 is YYREEE in the germline V gene (reference sequence). Trimming took off 2 bases at V and 4 bases at J, with 7 bases between the two ends. The CDR3 reads CASSLSGYEQYF. The CDR3, as DNA: TGTGCCAGCAGCTTAAGTGGTTACGAGCAGTACTTC.